This T cell receptor (beta chain) was profiled in a study of blood T cell repertoires in COVID-19 (dated by TCRdb to 2018 to 2021). Some background on the complete study: The collaborator samples originated in the United States, Italy and Spain and spanned the acute and convalescent phases of COVID-19. Samples came from the ongoing ImmuneRACE study (first 160 participants) plus 1,254 subjects from 6 global collaborators. The repertoires were released in a freely available public database intended as a resource for research on the immune response to SARS-CoV-2. The prospective study material was composed of cDNA or gDNA derived from T cells, B-cell-depleted T cells, or PBMCs. Deeply sampled blood TCRbeta repertoires from subjects exposed to, actively infected with, or recovered from COVID-19 were included in the dataset. Where HLA class I and class II types were available, the types were taken from metadata supplied by the sample provider, not from assay-based typing. The sample metadata nearly always contained a de-identified subject ID, COVID-19 status, age in years and sex. Study-wide findings and limitations: How much clinical and demographic metadata was included differed by source and by participant, and the metadata was provided uncurated.

This clone came up a few times. Its antigen remains unidentified. No much larger clone exists at a distance of one base, and base qualities are not known. After removal of 5 bases from V and 4 bases from J, the junction retains 4 bases not matched to a gene. The CDR3 starts with the cysteine, ends with the phenylalanine, and has 13 residues. The only DNA kept is the CDR3, 39 bases in frame from the first base. Based on the germline V gene, the CDR1 and CDR2 sequences are MNHEY and SVGAGI. Each collaborating institution followed its own protocols to collect whole blood in K2EDTA tubes. For TCRbeta analysis, collaborator samples were shipped as frozen whole blood, as isolated PBMCs, or as DNA extracted from either sample type. TCRbeta CDR3 regions were amplified from genomic DNA using the immunoSEQ Assay, a bias-controlled multiplex PCR. For the original study's pipeline: Within the assay, amplification of reference gene primers was used to estimate how many nucleated cells each sample contained. To quantify the absolute abundance of each unique TCRbeta CDR3 rearrangement, sequence reads were collapsed and filtered. For each sample, productive Simpson clonality was calculated as the square root of Simpson's diversity index over productive rearrangements. The source is immuneACCESS, and TCRdb retained only in-frame sequences with V and J called. Part of the clones is not carried over; for the studies checked, unresolved V genes explain less than half of this, and the remainder is unexplained. V and J calls and clone size are copied from that table; D and trimming were computed from the DNA. Counted in this sample were roughly 150,000 clones; around 83% of them appeared once. 9.8% of the sample lies in the top ten.

The chain employs TRBV6-5 and TRBJ1-1; 7 bases in the middle match TRBD1. Sequencing used peripheral blood. The clonotype comes from a woman aged 45-59 years with acute or convalescent COVID-19. The CDR3 reads as follows: CASSRGRGTEAFF. The DNA is as follows: TGTGCCAGCAGTAGGGGGCGTGGCACTGAAGCTTTCTTT.